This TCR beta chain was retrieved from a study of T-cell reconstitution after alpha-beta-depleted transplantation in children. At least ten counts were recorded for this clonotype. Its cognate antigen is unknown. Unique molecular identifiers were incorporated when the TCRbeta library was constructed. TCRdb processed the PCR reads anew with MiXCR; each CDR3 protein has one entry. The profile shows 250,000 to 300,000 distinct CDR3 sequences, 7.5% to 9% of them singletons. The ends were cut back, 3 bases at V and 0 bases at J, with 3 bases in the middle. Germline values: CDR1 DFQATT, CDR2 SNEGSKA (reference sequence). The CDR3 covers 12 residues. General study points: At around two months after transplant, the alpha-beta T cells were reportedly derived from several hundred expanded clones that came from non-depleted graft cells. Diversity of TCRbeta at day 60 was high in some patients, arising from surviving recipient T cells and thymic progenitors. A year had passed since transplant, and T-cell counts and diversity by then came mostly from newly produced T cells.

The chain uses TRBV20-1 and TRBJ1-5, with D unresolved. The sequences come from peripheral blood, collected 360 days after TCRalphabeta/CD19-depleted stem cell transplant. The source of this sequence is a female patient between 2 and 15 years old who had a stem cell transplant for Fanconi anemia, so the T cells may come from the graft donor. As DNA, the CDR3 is TGCAGTGCTAGTCCTAGCAATCAGCCCCAGCATTTT. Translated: CSASPSNQPQHF.